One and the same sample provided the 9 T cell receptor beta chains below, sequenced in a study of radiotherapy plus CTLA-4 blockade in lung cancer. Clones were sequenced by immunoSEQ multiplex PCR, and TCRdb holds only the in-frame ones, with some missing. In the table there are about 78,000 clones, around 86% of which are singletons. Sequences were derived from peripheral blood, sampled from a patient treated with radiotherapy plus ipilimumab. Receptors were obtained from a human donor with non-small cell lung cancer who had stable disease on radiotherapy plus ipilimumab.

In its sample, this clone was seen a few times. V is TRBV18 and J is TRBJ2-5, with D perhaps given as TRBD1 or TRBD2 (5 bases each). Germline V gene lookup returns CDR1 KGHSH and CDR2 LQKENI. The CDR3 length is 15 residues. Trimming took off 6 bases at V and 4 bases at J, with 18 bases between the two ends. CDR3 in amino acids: CASSPSGRAGETQYF. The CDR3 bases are TGTGCCAGCTCCCCCTCGGGCAGGGCGGGAGAGACCCAGTACTTC.

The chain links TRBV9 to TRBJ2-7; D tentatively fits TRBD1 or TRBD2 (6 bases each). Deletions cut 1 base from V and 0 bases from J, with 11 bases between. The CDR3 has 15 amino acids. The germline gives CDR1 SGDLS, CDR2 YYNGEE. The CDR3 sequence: CASSVRGDFSYEQYF. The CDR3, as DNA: TGTGCCAGCAGCGTAAGGGGGGACTTCTCCTACGAGCAGTACTTC.

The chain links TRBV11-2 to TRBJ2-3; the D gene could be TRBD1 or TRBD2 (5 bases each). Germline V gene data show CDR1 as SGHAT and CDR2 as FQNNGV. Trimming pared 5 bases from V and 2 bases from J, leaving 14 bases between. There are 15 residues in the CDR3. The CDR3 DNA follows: TGTGCCAGCAGCCCCCCGGGGCCGTACACAGATACGCAGTATTTT. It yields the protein CASSPPGPYTDTQYF.

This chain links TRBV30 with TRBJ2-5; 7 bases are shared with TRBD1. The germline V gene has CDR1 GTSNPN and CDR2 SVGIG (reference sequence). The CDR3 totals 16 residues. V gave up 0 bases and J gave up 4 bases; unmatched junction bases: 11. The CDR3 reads CAWSVGNRGISETQYF. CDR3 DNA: TGTGCCTGGAGTGTAGGTAACAGGGGTATCTCAGAGACCCAGTACTTC.

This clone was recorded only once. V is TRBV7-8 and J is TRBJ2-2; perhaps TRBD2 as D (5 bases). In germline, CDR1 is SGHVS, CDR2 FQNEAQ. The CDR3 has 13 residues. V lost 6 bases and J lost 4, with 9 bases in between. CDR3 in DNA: TGTGCCAGCAGACTAGAATTCACCGGGGAGCTGTTTTTT. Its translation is CASRLEFTGELFF. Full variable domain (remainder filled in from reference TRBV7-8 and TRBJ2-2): GAGVSQSPRYKVAKRGQDVALRCDPISGHVSLFWYQQALGQGPEFLTYFQNEAQLDKSGLPSDRFFAERPEGSVSTLKIQRTQQEDSAVYLCASRLEFTGELFFGEGSRLTVL.

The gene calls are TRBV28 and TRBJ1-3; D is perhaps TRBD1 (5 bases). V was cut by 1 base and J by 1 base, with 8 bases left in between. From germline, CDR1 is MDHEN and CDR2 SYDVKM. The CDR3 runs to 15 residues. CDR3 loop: CASSLLWGSGNTIYF. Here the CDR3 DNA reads TGTGCCAGCAGTTTATTATGGGGGTCTGGAAACACCATATATTTT.

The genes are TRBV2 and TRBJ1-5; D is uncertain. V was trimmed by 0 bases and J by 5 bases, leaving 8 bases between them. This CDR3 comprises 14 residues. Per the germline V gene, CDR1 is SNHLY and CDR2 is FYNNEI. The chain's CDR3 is CASSEAGVDQPQHF. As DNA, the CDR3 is TGTGCCAGCAGTGAAGCTGGGGTTGATCAGCCCCAGCATTTT.

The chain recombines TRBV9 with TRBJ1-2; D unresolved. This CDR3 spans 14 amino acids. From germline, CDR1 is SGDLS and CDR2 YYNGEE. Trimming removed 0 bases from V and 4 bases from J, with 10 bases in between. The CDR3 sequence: CASSVVPQSYGYTF. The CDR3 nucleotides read TGTGCCAGCAGCGTAGTTCCACAGTCCTATGGCTACACCTTC.

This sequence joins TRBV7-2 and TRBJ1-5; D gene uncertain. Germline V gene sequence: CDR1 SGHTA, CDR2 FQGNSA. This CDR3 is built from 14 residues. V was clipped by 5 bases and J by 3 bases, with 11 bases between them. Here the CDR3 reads CASSLARYNQPQHF. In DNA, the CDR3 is TGTGCCAGCAGCCTGGCTCGCTACAATCAGCCCCAGCATTTT.